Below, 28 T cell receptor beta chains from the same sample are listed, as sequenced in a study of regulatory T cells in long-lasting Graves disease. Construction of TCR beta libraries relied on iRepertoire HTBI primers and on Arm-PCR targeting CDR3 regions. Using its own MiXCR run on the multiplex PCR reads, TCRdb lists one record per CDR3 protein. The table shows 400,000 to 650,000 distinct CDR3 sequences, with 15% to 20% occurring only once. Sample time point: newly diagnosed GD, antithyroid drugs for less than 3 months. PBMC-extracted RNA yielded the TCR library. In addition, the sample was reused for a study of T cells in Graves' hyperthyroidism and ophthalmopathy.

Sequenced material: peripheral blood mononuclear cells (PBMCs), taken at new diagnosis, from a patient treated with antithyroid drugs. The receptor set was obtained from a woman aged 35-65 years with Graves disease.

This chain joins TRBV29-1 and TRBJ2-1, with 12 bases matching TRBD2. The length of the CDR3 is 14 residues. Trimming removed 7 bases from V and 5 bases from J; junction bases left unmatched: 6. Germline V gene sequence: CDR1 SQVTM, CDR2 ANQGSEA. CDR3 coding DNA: TGCAGCGCGTCACTAGCGGGGGGTGACAATGAGCAGTTCTTC. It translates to CSASLAGGDNEQFF.

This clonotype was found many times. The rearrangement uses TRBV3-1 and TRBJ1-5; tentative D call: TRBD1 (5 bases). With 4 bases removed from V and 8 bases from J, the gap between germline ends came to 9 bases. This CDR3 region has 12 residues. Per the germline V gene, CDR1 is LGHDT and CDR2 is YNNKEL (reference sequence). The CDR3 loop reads CASSRGEEPQHF. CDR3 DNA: TGTGCCAGCAGCCGGGGGGAAGAGCCCCAGCATTTT.

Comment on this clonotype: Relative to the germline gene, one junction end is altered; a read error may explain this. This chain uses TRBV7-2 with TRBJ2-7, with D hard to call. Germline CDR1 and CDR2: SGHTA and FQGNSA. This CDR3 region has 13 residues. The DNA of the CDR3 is TGTGCCGGCAGCTTATCCAGAGACTACGAGCAGTACTTC. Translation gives CAGSLSRDYEQYF.

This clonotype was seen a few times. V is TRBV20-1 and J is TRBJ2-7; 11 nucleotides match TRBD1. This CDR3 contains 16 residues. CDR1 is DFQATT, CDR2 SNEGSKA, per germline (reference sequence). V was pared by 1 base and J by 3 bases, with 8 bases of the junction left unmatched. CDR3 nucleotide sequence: TGCAGTGCTAGAGCCTGGGGACAGGGGGATGACTACGAGCAGTACTTC. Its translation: CSARAWGQGDDYEQYF.

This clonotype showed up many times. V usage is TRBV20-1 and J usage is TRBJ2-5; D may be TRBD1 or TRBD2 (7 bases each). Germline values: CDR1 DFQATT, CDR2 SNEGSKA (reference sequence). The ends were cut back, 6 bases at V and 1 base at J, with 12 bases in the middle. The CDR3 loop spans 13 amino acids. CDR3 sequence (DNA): TGCAGTGCCGGGGAGGGGGCCCAAGAGACCCAGTACTTC. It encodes CSAGEGAQETQYF.

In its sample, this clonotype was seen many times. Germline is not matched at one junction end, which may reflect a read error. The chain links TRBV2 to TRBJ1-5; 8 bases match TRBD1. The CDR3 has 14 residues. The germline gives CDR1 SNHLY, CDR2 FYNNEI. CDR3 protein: CASTPGQGNQPQHF. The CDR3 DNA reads TGCGCCAGCACCCCGGGACAGGGCAATCAGCCCCAGCATTTT.

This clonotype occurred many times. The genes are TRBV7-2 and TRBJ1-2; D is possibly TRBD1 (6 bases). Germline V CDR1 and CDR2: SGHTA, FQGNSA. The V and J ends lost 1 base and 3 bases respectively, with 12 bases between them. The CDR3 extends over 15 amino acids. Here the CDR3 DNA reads TGTGCCAGCAGCTTAGTTGCAGGGGAGGACTATGGCTACACCTTC. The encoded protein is CASSLVAGEDYGYTF.

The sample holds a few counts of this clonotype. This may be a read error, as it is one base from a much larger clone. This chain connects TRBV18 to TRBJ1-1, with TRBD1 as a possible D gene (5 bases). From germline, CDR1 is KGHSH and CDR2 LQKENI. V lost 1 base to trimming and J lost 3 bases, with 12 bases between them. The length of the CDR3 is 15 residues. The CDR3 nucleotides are TGTGCCAGCTCACCACGGAATGGGGGTGACACTGAAGCTTTCTTT. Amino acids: CASSPRNGGDTEAFF.

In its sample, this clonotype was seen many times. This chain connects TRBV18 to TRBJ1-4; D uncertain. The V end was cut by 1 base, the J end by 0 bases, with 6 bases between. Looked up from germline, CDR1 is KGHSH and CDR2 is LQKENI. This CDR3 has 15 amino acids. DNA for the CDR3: TGTGCCAGCTCACCACGGGCAACAACTAATGAAAAACTGTTTTTT. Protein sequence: CASSPRATTNEKLFF.

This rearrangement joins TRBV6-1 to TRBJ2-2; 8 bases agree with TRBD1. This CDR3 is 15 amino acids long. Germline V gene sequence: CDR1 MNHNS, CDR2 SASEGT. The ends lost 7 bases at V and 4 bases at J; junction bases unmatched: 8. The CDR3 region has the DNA TGTGCCAGCACCCCCCTCGACAGGGGCACCGGGGAGCTGTTTTTT. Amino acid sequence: CASTPLDRGTGELFF.

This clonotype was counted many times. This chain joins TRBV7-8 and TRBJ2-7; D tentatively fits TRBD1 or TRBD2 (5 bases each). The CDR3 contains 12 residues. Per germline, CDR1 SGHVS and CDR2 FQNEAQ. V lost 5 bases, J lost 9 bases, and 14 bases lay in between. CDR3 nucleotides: TGTGCCAGCAGCCCAGTCCGGGACGGGCAGTACTTC. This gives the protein CASSPVRDGQYF.

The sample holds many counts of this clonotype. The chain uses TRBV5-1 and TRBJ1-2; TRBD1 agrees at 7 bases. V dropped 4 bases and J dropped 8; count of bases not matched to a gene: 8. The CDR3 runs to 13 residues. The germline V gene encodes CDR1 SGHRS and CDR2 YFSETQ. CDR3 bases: TGCGCCAGCAGCAACGGACAGGAGCTGGGCTACACCTTC. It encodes CASSNGQELGYTF.

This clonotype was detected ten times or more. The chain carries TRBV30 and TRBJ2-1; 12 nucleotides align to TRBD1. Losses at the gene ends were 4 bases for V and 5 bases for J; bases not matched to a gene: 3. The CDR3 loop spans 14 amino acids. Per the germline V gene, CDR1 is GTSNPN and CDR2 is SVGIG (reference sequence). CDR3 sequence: CAWNRDRGHNEQFF. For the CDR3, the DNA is TGTGCCTGGAATCGGGACAGGGGGCACAATGAGCAGTTCTTC.

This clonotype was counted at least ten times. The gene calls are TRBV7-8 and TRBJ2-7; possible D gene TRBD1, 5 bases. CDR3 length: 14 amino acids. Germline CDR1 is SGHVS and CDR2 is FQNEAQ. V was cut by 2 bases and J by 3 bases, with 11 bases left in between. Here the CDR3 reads CASSLRDRVYEQYF. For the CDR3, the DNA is TGTGCCAGCAGCTTACGCGACAGAGTCTACGAGCAGTACTTC.

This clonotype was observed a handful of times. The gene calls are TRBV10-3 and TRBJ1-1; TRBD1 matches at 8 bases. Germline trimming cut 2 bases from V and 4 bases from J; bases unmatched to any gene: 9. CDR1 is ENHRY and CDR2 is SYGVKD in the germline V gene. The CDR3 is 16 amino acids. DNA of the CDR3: TGTGCCATCAGTGAGGGCAGGCAGGGGGCTAGCACTGAAGCTTTCTTT. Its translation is CAISEGRQGASTEAFF.

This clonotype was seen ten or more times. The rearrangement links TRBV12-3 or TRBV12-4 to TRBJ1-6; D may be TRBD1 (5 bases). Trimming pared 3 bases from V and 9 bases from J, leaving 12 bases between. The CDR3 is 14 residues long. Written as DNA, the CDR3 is TGTGCCAGCAGTTTTAGGGGAGACCTTTCACCCCTCCACTTT. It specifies CASSFRGDLSPLHF.

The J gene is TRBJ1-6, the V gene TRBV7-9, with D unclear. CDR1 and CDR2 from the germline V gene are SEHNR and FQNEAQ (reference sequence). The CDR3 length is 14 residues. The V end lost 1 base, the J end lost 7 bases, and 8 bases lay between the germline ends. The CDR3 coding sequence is TGTGCCAGCAGCTTAGTACAGATAAATTCACCCCTCCACTTT. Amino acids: CASSLVQINSPLHF.

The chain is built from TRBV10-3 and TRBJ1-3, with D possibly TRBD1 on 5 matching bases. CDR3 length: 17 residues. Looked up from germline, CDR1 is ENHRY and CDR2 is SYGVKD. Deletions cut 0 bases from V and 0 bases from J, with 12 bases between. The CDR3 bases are TGTGCCATCAGTGAGTCGAGGAGGGGCGCCTCTGGAAACACCATATATTTT. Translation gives CAISESRRGASGNTIYF.

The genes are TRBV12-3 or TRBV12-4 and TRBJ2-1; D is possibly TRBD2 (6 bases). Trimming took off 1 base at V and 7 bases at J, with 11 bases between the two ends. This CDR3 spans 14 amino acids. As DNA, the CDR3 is TGTGCCAGCAGTTTAGGGACTACCCCTAATGAGCAGTTCTTC. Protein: CASSLGTTPNEQFF.

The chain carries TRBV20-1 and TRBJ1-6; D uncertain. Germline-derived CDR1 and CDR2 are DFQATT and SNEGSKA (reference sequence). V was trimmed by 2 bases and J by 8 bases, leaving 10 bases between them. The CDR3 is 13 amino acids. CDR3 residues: CSARTVGDSPLHF. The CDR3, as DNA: TGCAGTGCTAGAACAGTTGGTGATTCACCCCTCCACTTT.

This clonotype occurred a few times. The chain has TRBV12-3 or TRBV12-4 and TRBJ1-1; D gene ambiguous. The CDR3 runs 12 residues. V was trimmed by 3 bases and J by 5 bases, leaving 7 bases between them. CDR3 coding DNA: TGTGCCAGCAGTTTTTGGGAGACTGAAGCTTTCTTT. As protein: CASSFWETEAFF.

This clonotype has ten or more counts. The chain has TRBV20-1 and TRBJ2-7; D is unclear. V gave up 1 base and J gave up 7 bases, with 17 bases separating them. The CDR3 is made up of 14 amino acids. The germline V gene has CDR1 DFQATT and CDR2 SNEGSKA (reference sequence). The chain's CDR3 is CSARVGPQTGEQYF. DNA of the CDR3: TGCAGTGCTAGAGTCGGGCCTCAGACGGGTGAGCAGTACTTC.

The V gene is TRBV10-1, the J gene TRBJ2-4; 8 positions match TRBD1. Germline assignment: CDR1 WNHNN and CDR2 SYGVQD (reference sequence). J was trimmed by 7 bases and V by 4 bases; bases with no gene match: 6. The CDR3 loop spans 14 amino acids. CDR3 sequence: CASSGPGGLNIQYF. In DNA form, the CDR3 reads TGCGCCAGCAGTGGGCCAGGGGGCTTGAACATTCAGTACTTC.

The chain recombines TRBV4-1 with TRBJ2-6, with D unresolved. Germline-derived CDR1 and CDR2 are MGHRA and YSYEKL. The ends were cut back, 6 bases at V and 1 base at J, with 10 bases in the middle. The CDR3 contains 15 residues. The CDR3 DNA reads TGCGCCAGCAGGATGCCTGGATCTGGGGCCAACGTCCTGACTTTC. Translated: CASRMPGSGANVLTF.

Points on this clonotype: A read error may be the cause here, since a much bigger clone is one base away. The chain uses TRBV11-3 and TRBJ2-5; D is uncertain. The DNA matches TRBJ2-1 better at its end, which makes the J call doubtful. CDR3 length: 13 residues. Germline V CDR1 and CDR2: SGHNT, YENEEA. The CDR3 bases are TGTGCCAGCAGCTTAGATGGCCGGATCGAGCAGTTCTTC. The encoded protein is CASSLDGRIEQFF.

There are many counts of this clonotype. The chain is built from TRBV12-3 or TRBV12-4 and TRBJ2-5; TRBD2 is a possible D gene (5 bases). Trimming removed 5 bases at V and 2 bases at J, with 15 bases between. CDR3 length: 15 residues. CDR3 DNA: TGTGCCAGCAGTCTGAGGGCAGGCGGACAAGAGACCCAGTACTTC. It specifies CASSLRAGGQETQYF.

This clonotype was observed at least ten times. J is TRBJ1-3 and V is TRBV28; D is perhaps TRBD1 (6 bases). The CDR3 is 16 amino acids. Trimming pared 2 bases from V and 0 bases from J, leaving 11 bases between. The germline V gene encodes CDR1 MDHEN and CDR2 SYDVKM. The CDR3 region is CASSLAGTLSGNTIYF. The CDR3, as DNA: TGTGCCAGCAGTTTAGCCGGGACACTCTCTGGAAACACCATATATTTT.

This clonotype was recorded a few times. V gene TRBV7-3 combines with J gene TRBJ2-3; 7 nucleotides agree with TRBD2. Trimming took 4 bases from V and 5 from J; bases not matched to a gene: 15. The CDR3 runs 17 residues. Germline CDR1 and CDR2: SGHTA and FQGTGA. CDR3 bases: TGTGCCAGCAGCTGGGGCGGGGGAACCCAACTCGAAGATACGCAGTATTTT. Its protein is CASSWGGGTQLEDTQYF.